This passage covers 5 T cell receptor beta chains from one sample sequenced in a study of T cell responses to AZD1222 COVID-19 vaccine. The repertoire was sequenced with immunoSEQ multiplex PCR; TCRdb's copy has only in-frame clones and lacks some. The sample has 90,000 to 120,000 clones, about 88% seen once. Sequencing was performed on peripheral blood, taken on day 0 of AZD1222 vaccination. The receptors here all came from an adult in good health.

V gene TRBV6-5 combines with J gene TRBJ2-7; no clear D gene. Germline assignment: CDR1 MNHEY and CDR2 SVGAGI. Trimming shortened V by 6 bases and J by 3 bases, and 15 bases separated the two germline ends. The CDR3 loop spans 14 amino acids. The CDR3 spells CASSNPPEIYEQYF. DNA for the CDR3: TGTGCCAGCAGCAATCCGCCAGAAATCTACGAGCAGTACTTC.

The chain has TRBV18 and TRBJ1-2; weak D call: TRBD1 (5 bases). Trimming removed 3 bases from V and 1 base from J, with 9 bases in between. The CDR3 is 14 residues long. Germline values: CDR1 KGHSH, CDR2 LQKENI. CDR3 sequence (DNA): TGTGCCAGCTCACCGGACATAAATAACTATGGCTACACCTTC. Its protein product is CASSPDINNYGYTF.

The V call is TRBV3-1 (or the pseudogene TRBV3-2), the J call TRBJ1-1; D is unresolved. V was shortened by 2 bases and J by 3 bases, with 16 bases between the two germline ends. The germline CDR1 and CDR2 sequences are LGHDT and YNNKEL (reference sequence). The CDR3 is 16 amino acids. This CDR3 reads CASSQLRPGEDTEAFF. The CDR3 region has the DNA TGTGCCAGCAGCCAACTTCGTCCCGGGGAGGACACTGAAGCTTTCTTT.

This clone is a singleton in its sample. The chain joins TRBV11-2 to TRBJ1-1; D uncertain. This CDR3 is 14 amino acids long. Germline assignment: CDR1 SGHAT and CDR2 FQNNGV. V was shortened by 4 bases and J by 1 base, with 10 bases between the two germline ends. As DNA, the CDR3 is TGTGCCAGCAGCTCATTTGAAGGGAACACTGAAGCTTTCTTT. Its protein product is CASSSFEGNTEAFF.

The genes are TRBV27 and TRBJ2-2; D could derive from TRBD1 or TRBD2 (6 bases each). This CDR3 is built from 13 residues. Per germline, CDR1 MNHEY and CDR2 SMNVEV (reference sequence). Trimming left V 4 bases short and J 5 bases short, with 8 bases between. CDR3: CASSWGATGELFF. The CDR3 nucleotides are TGTGCCAGCAGTTGGGGGGCGACCGGGGAGCTGTTTTTT.